This T cell receptor beta chain was obtained from a study of post-analysis software for immune sequencing data. General study points: A few TRBV segments (TRBV5-6, TRBV5-1 and TRBV20-1 among them) occurred more frequently in patients than in controls.

Comments on this clonotype: Its antigen is as yet unknown.

The CDR3 consists of 14 residues. With 7 bases removed from V and 2 bases from J, the gap between germline ends came to 14 bases. Germline CDR1 is SGHTA and CDR2 is FQGNSA. Researchers reported that TCR beta cDNA libraries carried unique molecular identifiers. TCRdb processed the PCR reads anew with MiXCR; each CDR3 protein has one entry. The sample lists roughly 700,000 distinct CDR3 sequences, roughly 27% seen once, with roughly 0.54% in the top ten. Sequenced: blood. The chain joins TRBV7-2 to TRBJ1-1, with TRBD1 as a possible D gene (6 bases). This receptor was obtained from a girl aged 10-17 years with multiple sclerosis. The CDR3 here is CASTGGIVNTEAFF. The CDR3 region has the DNA TGTGCCAGCACCGGGGGCATTGTAAACACTGAAGCTTTCTTT.